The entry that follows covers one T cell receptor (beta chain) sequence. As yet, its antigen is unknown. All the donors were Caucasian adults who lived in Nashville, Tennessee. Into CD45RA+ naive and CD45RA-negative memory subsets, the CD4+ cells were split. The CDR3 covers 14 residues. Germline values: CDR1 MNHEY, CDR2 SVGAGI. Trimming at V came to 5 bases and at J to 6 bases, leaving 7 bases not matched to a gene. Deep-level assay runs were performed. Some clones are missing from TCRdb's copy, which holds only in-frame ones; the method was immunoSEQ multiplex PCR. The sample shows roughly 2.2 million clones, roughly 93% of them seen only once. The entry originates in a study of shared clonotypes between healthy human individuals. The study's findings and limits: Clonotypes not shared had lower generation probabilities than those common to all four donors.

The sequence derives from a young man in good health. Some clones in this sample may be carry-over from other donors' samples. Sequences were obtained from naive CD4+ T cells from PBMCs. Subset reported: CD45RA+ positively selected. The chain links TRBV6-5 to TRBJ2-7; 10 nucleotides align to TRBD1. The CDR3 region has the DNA TGTGCCAGCAGTACCCGGGACAGGGGCCGCGAGCAGTACTTC. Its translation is CASSTRDRGREQYF.